One and the same sample provided the 15 T cell receptor beta chains below, sequenced in a study of response to subunit inactivated influenza vaccine. MiXCR, run by TCRdb on the RT-PCR reads, gives a single entry per CDR3 protein. Here the sample spans about 520,000 distinct CDR3 sequences, roughly 27% being singletons. The sample here was CD4+ T cells sorted from PBMCs, taken 5 to 6 days after vaccination. The receptors here all came from a man aged 45-60 years who received an inactivated influenza vaccine.

The rearrangement links TRBV20-1 to TRBJ2-1; D ambiguous. CDR1 DFQATT and CDR2 SNEGSKA come from the germline V gene (reference sequence). The V end lost 0 bases, the J end lost 6 bases, and 9 bases lay between the germline ends. This CDR3 comprises 13 residues. In nucleotides, the CDR3 is TGCAGTGCTAGAGATCTAGGGCGCAATGAGCAGTTCTTC. Protein sequence: CSARDLGRNEQFF.

The chain recombines TRBV25-1 with TRBJ2-5; D uncertain. Germline-derived CDR1 and CDR2 are MGHDK and SYGVNS. V shed 4 bases and J shed 2 bases, with 14 bases lying between them. This CDR3 contains 15 residues. The CDR3 DNA reads as TGTGCCAGCAGTGGGTTAGGACGGCCACAAGAGACCCAGTACTTC. As protein: CASSGLGRPQETQYF.

At least ten counts were recorded for this clonotype. The genes are TRBV5-6 and TRBJ1-6, with TRBD1 matching 8 bases. Germline V gene lookup returns CDR1 SGHDT and CDR2 YYEEEE. This CDR3 spans 15 amino acids. V dropped 1 base and J dropped 8; count of bases not matched to a gene: 5. CDR3 sequence reads: CASSLSGGYHSPLHF. The CDR3 bases are TGTGCCAGCAGCTTGTCAGGGGGCTACCATTCACCCCTCCACTTT.

A few counts support this clonotype. The chain couples TRBV28 to TRBJ2-1; D not resolved. Trimming removed 5 bases from V and 2 bases from J, with 16 bases in between. Germline CDR1 reads MDHEN; CDR2 reads SYDVKM. CDR3 length equals 16 residues. In DNA form, the CDR3 reads TGTGCCAGCAGTAGTTTTGGGTCAGAGACCTACAATGAGCAGTTCTTC. The encoded protein is CASSSFGSETYNEQFF.

The chain couples TRBV10-3 to TRBJ1-2; weak D call: TRBD1 (5 bases). The germline V gene has CDR1 ENHRY and CDR2 SYGVKD. CDR3 length equals 14 residues. Trimming removed 4 bases at V and 3 bases at J, with 12 bases between. The CDR3 sequence: CAISGQPRDYGYTF. In DNA form, the CDR3 reads TGTGCCATCAGTGGACAGCCGAGGGACTATGGCTACACCTTC.

This sequence joins TRBV7-2 and TRBJ2-5, with D perhaps TRBD2 (6 bases). The CDR3 totals 17 residues. Germline CDR1 and CDR2: SGHTA and FQGNSA. V lost 2 bases, J lost 4 bases, and 20 bases lay in between. The CDR3 region has the DNA TGTGCCAGCAGCTTAAAGGCCAGCGGGCAGGGACGAGAGACCCAGTACTTC. The encoded protein is CASSLKASGQGRETQYF.

Comments on this clonotype: Compared with germline, one end of the junction differs, possibly owing to a read error. This chain uses TRBV12-3 or TRBV12-4 with TRBJ1-2, with D hard to call. This CDR3 region has 13 residues. For the CDR3, the DNA is TGTGCCAGCAGTTTAGCGATCCGGAATGGGTACACCTTC. Protein: CASSLAIRNGYTF.

The table lists this clonotype with a few counts. This chain links TRBV29-1 with TRBJ2-3; 7 bases are a match to TRBD1. J lost 0 bases, V lost 7 bases, and 13 bases had no gene match. CDR1 SQVTM and CDR2 ANQGSEA come from the germline V gene. The CDR3 is 16 residues long. This chain's CDR3 is CSAPREGASSTDTQYF. CDR3 coding DNA: TGCAGCGCCCCCCGAGAGGGGGCTTCTAGCACAGATACGCAGTATTTT.

This clonotype came up a few times. In DNA form, the CDR3 reads TGTGCCACCAGCAGGGGGGGGACTAGCGGCACAGATACGCAGTATTTT. Protein sequence: CATSRGGTSGTDTQYF. The genes are TRBV15 and TRBJ2-3; 10 nucleotides match TRBD2. The ends lost 3 bases at V and 1 base at J; junction bases unmatched: 4. Germline V gene sequence: CDR1 LNHNV, CDR2 YYDKDF (reference sequence). The CDR3 spans 16 residues.

A note on this clonotype: The germline gene is not matched at one end of the junction; a read error may be the cause. The chain couples TRBV18 to TRBJ2-5; the D gene could be TRBD1 or TRBD2 (5 bases each). This CDR3 comprises 12 residues. Germline V gene data show CDR1 as KGHSH and CDR2 as LQKENI. CDR3 coding DNA: TGCAGTGTCCGGGGACCGCAAGAGACCCAGTACTTC. Translation gives CSVRGPQETQYF. The whole variable domain, remainder taken from reference TRBV18 and TRBJ2-5, is NAGVMQNPRHLVRRRGQEARLRCSPMKGHSHVYWYRQLPEEGLKFMVYLQKENIIDESGMPKERFSAEFPKEGPSILRIQQVVRGDSAAYFCSVRGPQETQYFGPGTRLLVL.

The chain carries TRBV6-5 and TRBJ2-1; D uncertain. V was shortened by 4 bases and J by 4 bases, with 11 bases between the two germline ends. CDR1 and CDR2 (germline): MNHEY, SVGAGI. This CDR3 region has 14 residues. CDR3 nucleotides: TGTGCCAGCAGTTCGCGGCCAAAGTACAATGAGCAGTTCTTC. Protein: CASSSRPKYNEQFF.

In its sample, this clonotype was seen a few times. The rearrangement uses TRBV28 and TRBJ1-4; 11 bases line up with TRBD1. Germline assignment: CDR1 MDHEN and CDR2 SYDVKM. The junction had 6 bases not matched to a gene; V was cut back by 8 bases and J by 7 bases. The CDR3 runs 14 residues. CDR3 bases: TGTGCCAGCGGACAGGGGGCGGTACTTGAAAAACTGTTTTTT. Encoded protein: CASGQGAVLEKLFF.

This clonotype was seen repeatedly, ten times or more. The chain has TRBV10-3 and TRBJ2-3; TRBD2 might be the D (5 bases). Per germline, CDR1 ENHRY and CDR2 SYGVKD. Trimming removed 10 bases at V and 2 bases at J, with 13 bases between. The CDR3 runs to 13 residues. The chain's CDR3 is CASRRDSTDTQYF. The CDR3 DNA is TGTGCCAGCCGTCGGGATTCCACAGATACGCAGTATTTT.

This clonotype was observed a few times. This chain links TRBV6-5 with TRBJ1-2, with D perhaps matching TRBD1 (6 bases). CDR3 length: 15 residues. Trimming left V 1 base short and J 4 bases short, with 13 bases between. In germline, CDR1 is MNHEY, CDR2 SVGAGI. The CDR3 DNA sequence: TGTGCCAGCAGTTACTGGAGGACAGCCCGCTATGGCTACACCTTC. This gives the protein CASSYWRTARYGYTF.

The chain carries TRBV15 and TRBJ2-1; 7 bases line up with TRBD2. Germline V gene sequence: CDR1 LNHNV, CDR2 YYDKDF (reference sequence). This CDR3 comprises 16 residues. Trimming at V came to 0 bases and at J to 9 bases, leaving 11 bases not matched to a gene. CDR3 residues: CATSRDGGGTSSEQFF. The CDR3 nucleotides are TGTGCCACCAGCAGAGATGGGGGGGGGACGTCCAGTGAGCAGTTCTTC.